Sequencing of this TCR beta chain was carried out in a study of breast tumors, draining lymph nodes, adjacent tissues. The table lists this clonotype with many counts. The antigen is undetermined. In TCRdb, the multiplex PCR reads were re-called with MiXCR into one record per CDR3 protein. Of roughly 80,000 distinct CDR3 sequences listed, roughly a fifth are singletons. CDR3 length: 15 amino acids. In germline, CDR1 is SGHVS, CDR2 FNYEAQ. V was shortened by 5 bases and J by 5 bases, with 19 bases between the two germline ends. Findings and caveats of the study: The lymph node origin of tumor T cells was framed as consistent with a hypothesis, not demonstrated. Tumor TCR diversity was below lymph nodes but above nontumor tissue.

Breast cancer patients provided tissue from their axillary draining lymph nodes. This TCR was sampled from a female donor with breast cancer. Some clones in this sample may be carry-over from other donors' samples. The chain joins TRBV7-6 to TRBJ2-7, with a weak D call TRBD1 (6 bases). Sample: axillary lymph node tissue. CDR3 DNA: TGTGCCAGCAGCCTGGGAACGGACAGCCGCCACGAGCAGTACTTC. It specifies CASSLGTDSRHEQYF.